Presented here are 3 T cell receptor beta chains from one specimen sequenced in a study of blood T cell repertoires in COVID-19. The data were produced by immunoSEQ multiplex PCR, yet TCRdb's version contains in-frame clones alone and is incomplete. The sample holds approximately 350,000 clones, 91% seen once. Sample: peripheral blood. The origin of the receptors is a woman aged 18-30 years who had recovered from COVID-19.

In nucleotides, the CDR3 is TGTGCCAGCAACATCGGGGTCACAGATACGCAGTATTTT. It encodes CASNIGVTDTQYF. This chain uses TRBV7-9 with TRBJ2-3, with D possibly matching TRBD2 (5 bases). Looked up from germline, CDR1 is SEHNR and CDR2 is FQNEAQ (reference sequence). The CDR3 spans 13 residues. V was cut by 7 bases and J by 2 bases, with 10 bases left in between. Looking up the rest from reference TRBV7-9 and TRBJ2-3 gives the full variable domain: DTGVSQNPRHKITKRGQNVTFRCDPISEHNRLYWYRQTLGQGPEFLTYFQNEAQLEKSRLLSDRFSAERPKGSFSTLEIQRTEQGDSAMYLCASNIGVTDTQYFGPGTRLTVL.

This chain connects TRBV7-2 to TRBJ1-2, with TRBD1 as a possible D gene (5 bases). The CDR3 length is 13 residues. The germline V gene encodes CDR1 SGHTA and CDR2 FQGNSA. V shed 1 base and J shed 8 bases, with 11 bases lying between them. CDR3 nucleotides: TGTGCCAGCAGCTTAGGGCCACACAGGGGCTACACCTTC. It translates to CASSLGPHRGYTF.

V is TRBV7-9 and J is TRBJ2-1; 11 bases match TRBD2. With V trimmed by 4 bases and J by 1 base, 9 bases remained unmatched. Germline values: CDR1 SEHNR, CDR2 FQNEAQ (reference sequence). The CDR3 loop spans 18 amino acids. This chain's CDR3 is CASSYTSGSLGSYNEQFF. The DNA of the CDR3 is TGTGCCAGCAGCTACACTAGCGGGAGTCTTGGGTCCTACAATGAGCAGTTCTTC.